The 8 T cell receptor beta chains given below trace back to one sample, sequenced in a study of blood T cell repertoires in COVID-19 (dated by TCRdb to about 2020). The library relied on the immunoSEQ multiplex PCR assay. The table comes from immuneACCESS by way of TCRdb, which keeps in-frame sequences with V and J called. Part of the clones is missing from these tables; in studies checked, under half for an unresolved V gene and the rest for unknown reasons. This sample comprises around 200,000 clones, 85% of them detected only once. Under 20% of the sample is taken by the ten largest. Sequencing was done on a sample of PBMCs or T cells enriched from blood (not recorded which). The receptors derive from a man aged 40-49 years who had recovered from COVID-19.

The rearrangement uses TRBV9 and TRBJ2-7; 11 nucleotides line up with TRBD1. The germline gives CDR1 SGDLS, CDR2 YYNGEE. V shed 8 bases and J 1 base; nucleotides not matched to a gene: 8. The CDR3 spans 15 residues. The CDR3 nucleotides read TGTGCCAGTACCGCCGGGACAGGGGGTTCCTACGAGCAGTACTTC. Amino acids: CASTAGTGGSYEQYF.

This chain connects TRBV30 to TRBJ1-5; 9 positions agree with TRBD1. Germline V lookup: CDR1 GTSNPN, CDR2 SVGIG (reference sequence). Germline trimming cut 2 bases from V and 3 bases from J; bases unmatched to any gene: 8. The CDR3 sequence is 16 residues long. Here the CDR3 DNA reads TGTGCCTGGAGTCCCGGGACAGGGCTCGACAATCAGCCCCAGCATTTT. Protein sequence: CAWSPGTGLDNQPQHF.

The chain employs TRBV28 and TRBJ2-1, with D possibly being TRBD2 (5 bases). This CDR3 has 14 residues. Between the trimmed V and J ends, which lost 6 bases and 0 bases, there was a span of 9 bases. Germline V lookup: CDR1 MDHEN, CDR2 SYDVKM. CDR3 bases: TGTGCCAGCAGACGGGATCCCTCCTACAATGAGCAGTTCTTC. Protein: CASRRDPSYNEQFF.

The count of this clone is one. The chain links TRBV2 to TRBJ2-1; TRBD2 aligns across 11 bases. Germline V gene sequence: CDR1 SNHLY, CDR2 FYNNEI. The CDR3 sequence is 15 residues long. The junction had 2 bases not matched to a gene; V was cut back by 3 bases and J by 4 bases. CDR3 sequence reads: CASSEGTSGYNEQFF. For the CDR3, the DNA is TGTGCCAGCAGTGAGGGGACTAGCGGATACAATGAGCAGTTCTTC.

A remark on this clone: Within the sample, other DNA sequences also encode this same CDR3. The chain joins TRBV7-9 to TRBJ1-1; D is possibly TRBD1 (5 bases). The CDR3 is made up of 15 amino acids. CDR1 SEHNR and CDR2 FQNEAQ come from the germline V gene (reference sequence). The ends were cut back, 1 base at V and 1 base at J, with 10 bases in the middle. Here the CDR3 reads CASSLEGVGNTEAFF. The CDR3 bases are TGTGCCAGCAGCTTAGAAGGGGTTGGGAACACTGAAGCTTTCTTT.

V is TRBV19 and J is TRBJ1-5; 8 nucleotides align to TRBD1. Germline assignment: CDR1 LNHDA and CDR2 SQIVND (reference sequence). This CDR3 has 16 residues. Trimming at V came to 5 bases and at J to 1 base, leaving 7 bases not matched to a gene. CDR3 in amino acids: CASSPRTGLSNQPQHF. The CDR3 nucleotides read TGTGCCAGTAGTCCCCGGACAGGGCTGAGCAATCAGCCCCAGCATTTT.

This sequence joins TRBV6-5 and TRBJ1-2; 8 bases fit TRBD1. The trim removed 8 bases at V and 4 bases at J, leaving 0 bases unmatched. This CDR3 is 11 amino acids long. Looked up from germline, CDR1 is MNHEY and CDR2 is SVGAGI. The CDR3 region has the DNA TGTGCCAGCGACAGGGGCTATGGCTACACCTTC. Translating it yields CASDRGYGYTF.

The CDR3: CASTWTAKNQPQHF. The CDR3 DNA sequence: TGTGCCAGTACCTGGACAGCAAAAAATCAGCCCCAGCATTTT. The rearrangement uses TRBV19 and TRBJ1-5, with D possibly TRBD1 on 6 matching bases. The V end was cut by 7 bases, the J end by 4 bases, with 14 bases between. The CDR3 runs to 14 residues. Germline values: CDR1 LNHDA, CDR2 SQIVND (reference sequence). Full variable domain (outside the CDR3, taken from reference TRBV19 and TRBJ1-5): DGGITQSPKYLFRKEGQNVTLSCEQNLNHDAMYWYRQDPGQGLRLIYYSQIVNDFQKGDIAEGYSVSREKKESFPLTVTSAQKNPTAFYLCASTWTAKNQPQHFGDGTRLSIL.